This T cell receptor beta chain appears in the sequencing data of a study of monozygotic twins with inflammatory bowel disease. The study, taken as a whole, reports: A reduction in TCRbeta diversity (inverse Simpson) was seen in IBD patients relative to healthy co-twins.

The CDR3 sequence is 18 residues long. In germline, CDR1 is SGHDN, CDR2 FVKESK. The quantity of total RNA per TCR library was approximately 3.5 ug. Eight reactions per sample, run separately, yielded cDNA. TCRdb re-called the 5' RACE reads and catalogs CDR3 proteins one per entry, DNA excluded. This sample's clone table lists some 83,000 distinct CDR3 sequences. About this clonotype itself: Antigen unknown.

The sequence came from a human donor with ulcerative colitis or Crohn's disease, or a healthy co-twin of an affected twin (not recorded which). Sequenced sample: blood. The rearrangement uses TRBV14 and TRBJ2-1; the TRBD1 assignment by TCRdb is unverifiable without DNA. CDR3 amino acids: CASSRGTGSRSSYNEQFF.